Each of the 26 T cell receptor beta chains below was sequenced from the same sample in a study of blood T cell repertoires in COVID-19. The method was immunoSEQ multiplex PCR; TCRdb's version includes in-frame clones alone and lacks a portion of them. The table records around 200,000 clones, around 85% of them present only once. The sample was peripheral blood. These TCRs come from a man aged 25 to 45 with acute or convalescent COVID-19.

The rearrangement uses TRBV11-3 and TRBJ2-6; D call uncertain. V lost 3 bases and J 0 bases, leaving 12 bases between the germline ends. The germline V gene encodes CDR1 SGHNT and CDR2 YENEEA. This CDR3 contains 17 residues. Written as DNA, the CDR3 is TGTGCCAGCAGCTTTACCCCTGGCAGCTCTGGGGCCAACGTCCTGACTTTC. Its protein is CASSFTPGSSGANVLTF.

The gene calls are TRBV3-1 (or the pseudogene TRBV3-2) and TRBJ1-1; D unresolved. There are 13 residues in the CDR3. The germline V gene has CDR1 LGHDT and CDR2 YNNKEL (reference sequence). V was clipped by 3 bases and J by 11 bases, with 16 bases between them. The CDR3 loop reads CASSHVTGSGAFF. The DNA for the CDR3 is TGTGCCAGCAGCCACGTGACGGGGTCGGGGGCTTTCTTT.

The chain joins TRBV28 to TRBJ1-5, with 7 bases lining up with TRBD1. CDR3 length: 16 residues. From germline, CDR1 is MDHEN and CDR2 SYDVKM. V shed 3 bases, J shed 3 bases, and the junction held 8 bases outside the gene matches. CDR3 sequence: CASSFDIRGTNQPQHF. The DNA of the CDR3 is TGTGCCAGCAGTTTTGATATCAGGGGGACCAATCAGCCCCAGCATTTT. The full variable domain, completed using reference TRBV28 and TRBJ1-5, is DVKVTQSSRYLVKRTGEKVFLECVQDMDHENMFWYRQDPGLGLRLIYFSYDVKMKEKGDIPEGYSVSREKKERFSLILESASTNQTSMYLCASSFDIRGTNQPQHFGDGTRLSIL.

The chain uses TRBV3-1 (or the pseudogene TRBV3-2) and TRBJ1-2, with 10 bases matching TRBD1. Germline CDR1 reads LGHDT; CDR2 reads YNNKEL (reference sequence). The CDR3 contains 15 residues. V shed 5 bases and J 5 bases; nucleotides not matched to a gene: 8. The CDR3 here is CASSLGQGGSYGYTF. In DNA form, the CDR3 reads TGTGCCAGCAGCTTAGGACAGGGGGGATCTTATGGCTACACCTTC.

The chain is built from TRBV7-9 and TRBJ2-7, with 9 nucleotides matching TRBD1. The trim removed 5 bases at V and 5 bases at J, leaving 4 bases unmatched. CDR3 length equals 13 residues. Germline lookup yields CDR1 SEHNR and CDR2 FQNEAQ (reference sequence). CDR3 in DNA: TGTGCCAGCAGCCCGGGGACAGGGCACGAGCAGTACTTC. It codes for CASSPGTGHEQYF.

With respect to this clone: One end of the junction is discordant with germline, which a read error may explain. This sequence joins TRBV6-1 and TRBJ1-5, with 7 bases fitting TRBD1. The CDR3 extends over 14 amino acids. CDR1 MNHNS and CDR2 SASEGT come from the germline V gene. CDR3 loop: CASREGGGNQPQHF. The DNA for the CDR3 is TGTGCCAGCAGAGAAGGGGGCGGAAATCAGCCCCAGCATTTT.

This chain joins TRBV7-9 and TRBJ2-7, with no clear D. V gave up 4 bases and J gave up 5 bases, with 9 bases separating them. The CDR3 is 12 residues long. From germline, CDR1 is SEHNR and CDR2 FQNEAQ (reference sequence). The CDR3 here is CASSSYVHEQYF. The CDR3 bases are TGTGCCAGCAGCTCTTATGTCCACGAGCAGTACTTC.

The chain couples TRBV28 to TRBJ1-1; 8 nucleotides match TRBD1. V shed 7 bases, J shed 3 bases, and the junction held 10 bases outside the gene matches. This CDR3 has 15 amino acids. Germline-derived CDR1 and CDR2 are MDHEN and SYDVKM. The CDR3 region has the DNA TGTGCCAGCAATTTCGGACAGGGAATGGACACTGAAGCTTTCTTT. This encodes CASNFGQGMDTEAFF.

This rearrangement joins TRBV11-3 to TRBJ2-3, with D perhaps matching TRBD2 (6 bases). V was clipped by 1 base and J by 2 bases, with 10 bases between them. This CDR3 spans 15 amino acids. Germline CDR1 reads SGHNT; CDR2 reads YENEEA. The CDR3 loop reads CASSLVTGDTDTQYF. CDR3 DNA: TGTGCCAGCAGCTTAGTTACGGGGGACACAGATACGCAGTATTTT.

The CDR3 protein is CASSRLANPGYTF. CDR3 bases: TGTGCCAGCTCACGACTGGCGAACCCTGGCTACACCTTC. This chain joins TRBV18 and TRBJ1-2; D unresolved. Trimming shortened V by 4 bases and J by 7 bases, and 13 bases separated the two germline ends. The germline V gene encodes CDR1 KGHSH and CDR2 LQKENI. The CDR3 length is 13 residues.

The chain recombines TRBV7-9 with TRBJ2-5; D ambiguous. V lost 5 bases to trimming and J lost 4 bases, with 14 bases between them. The CDR3 consists of 14 residues. Germline values: CDR1 SEHNR, CDR2 FQNEAQ (reference sequence). CDR3 nucleotide sequence: TGTGCCAGCAGCCCACGAGAGCAGCGAGAGACCCAGTACTTC. It encodes CASSPREQRETQYF.

The chain links TRBV4-1 to TRBJ2-1; D is undetermined. This CDR3 is built from 16 residues. Per germline, CDR1 MGHRA and CDR2 YSYEKL. The V and J ends lost 0 bases and 9 bases respectively, with 18 bases between them. The CDR3 region is CASSQEELTTSSEQFF. The CDR3 nucleotides are TGCGCCAGCAGCCAAGAGGAGCTAACCACCTCAAGTGAGCAGTTCTTC.

V and J are TRBV6-6 and TRBJ2-3, with 9 nucleotides matching TRBD1. The germline V gene encodes CDR1 MNHNY and CDR2 SVGAGI (reference sequence). The CDR3 runs 16 residues. J gave up 4 bases and V 5 bases, and 10 bases lay outside the gene matches. The CDR3 nucleotides are TGTGCCAGCAGTCGAACCGGGACAGGGAGCGCAGATACGCAGTATTTT. Translated: CASSRTGTGSADTQYF.

The chain joins TRBV18 to TRBJ2-4, with D maybe TRBD1 (6 bases). Per the germline V gene, CDR1 is KGHSH and CDR2 is LQKENI. The CDR3 is made up of 12 amino acids. V lost 6 bases to trimming and J lost 8 bases, with 11 bases between them. The CDR3 DNA reads as TGTGCCAGCTCTCAGGGGAACGACATTCAGTACTTC. Amino acid sequence: CASSQGNDIQYF.

The chain has TRBV14 and TRBJ2-7; D is uncertain. The CDR3 covers 17 residues. Trimming took 0 bases from V and 5 from J, leaving 20 bases between them. The germline CDR1 and CDR2 sequences are SGHDN and FVKESK. CDR3 sequence (DNA): TGTGCCAGCAGCCAAGATCTTCCTTCTGCCACCAGTAACGAGCAGTACTTC. It encodes CASSQDLPSATSNEQYF.

This rearrangement joins TRBV10-1 to TRBJ2-3; possible D gene TRBD2, 6 bases. The CDR3 extends over 13 amino acids. The V end was cut by 9 bases, the J end by 6 bases, with 16 bases between. Germline-derived CDR1 and CDR2 are WNHNN and SYGVQD (reference sequence). The CDR3 is CASSREAVDTQYF. CDR3 nucleotides: TGCGCCAGTTCTAGGGAGGCAGTGGATACGCAGTATTTT.

The rearrangement joins TRBV3-1 (or the pseudogene TRBV3-2) to TRBJ1-2; D gene uncertain. The CDR3 extends over 14 amino acids. With 0 bases removed from V and 8 bases from J, the gap between germline ends came to 13 bases. The germline CDR1 and CDR2 sequences are LGHDT and YNNKEL (reference sequence). CDR3 in amino acids: CASSQEAPGGGYTF. The CDR3 DNA sequence: TGTGCCAGCAGCCAAGAAGCACCTGGCGGCGGCTACACCTTC.

This rearrangement joins TRBV2 to TRBJ1-6; possibly TRBD1 for D (6 bases). The CDR3 spans 15 residues. The germline gives CDR1 SNHLY, CDR2 FYNNEI. Deletions cut 10 bases from V and 2 bases from J, with 15 bases between. The CDR3 DNA is TGTGCCATCCCGGACAGCGATACCTATAATTCACCCCTCCACTTT. It specifies CAIPDSDTYNSPLHF.

The V and J genes are TRBV28 and TRBJ1-1, with D unclear. Germline V gene sequence: CDR1 MDHEN, CDR2 SYDVKM. Trimming pared 6 bases from V and 5 bases from J, leaving 16 bases between. The CDR3 has 14 residues. CDR3 amino acids: CASRDSLQRTEAFF. CDR3 sequence (DNA): TGTGCCAGCAGGGACTCCCTTCAAAGGACTGAAGCTTTCTTT.

The J gene is TRBJ2-7, the V gene TRBV9; 7 nucleotides match TRBD2. Germline CDR1 SGDLS, CDR2 YYNGEE. This CDR3 spans 14 amino acids. V shed 0 bases and J 3 bases; nucleotides not matched to a gene: 3. CDR3 sequence: CASSVGLAGYEQYF. DNA of the CDR3: TGTGCCAGCAGCGTAGGACTAGCAGGCTACGAGCAGTACTTC.

The chain combines TRBV18 with TRBJ2-1; D not certain. Germline loops: CDR1 KGHSH, CDR2 LQKENI. Deletions cut 4 bases from V and 13 bases from J, with 14 bases between. The CDR3 has 12 amino acids. The CDR3 region has the DNA TGTGCCAGCTCACATTCAACCCGGGTACAGTTCTTC. Residues: CASSHSTRVQFF. The full variable domain, its missing parts supplied by reference TRBV18 and TRBJ2-1, is NAGVMQNPRHLVRRRGQEARLRCSPMKGHSHVYWYRQLPEEGLKFMVYLQKENIIDESGMPKERFSAEFPKEGPSILRIQQVVRGDSAAYFCASSHSTRVQFFGPGTRLTVL.

As DNA, the CDR3 is TGCGCCAGCAGCCAGTTAGCGGGGCGTTCCACAGATACGCAGTATTTT. Translating it yields CASSQLAGRSTDTQYF. The chain combines TRBV4-1 with TRBJ2-3; 8 nucleotides match TRBD2. The trim removed 3 bases at V and 2 bases at J, leaving 7 bases unmatched. The CDR3 contains 16 residues. Looked up from germline, CDR1 is MGHRA and CDR2 is YSYEKL.

The rearrangement joins TRBV19 to TRBJ2-5; 7 nucleotides agree with TRBD2. V lost 4 bases and J lost 5; bases outside the gene matches: 13. This CDR3 is 16 amino acids long. In germline, CDR1 is LNHDA, CDR2 SQIVND (reference sequence). The CDR3 is CASSSVSGENRETQYF. The CDR3 nucleotides are TGTGCCAGTAGTAGCGTCAGCGGGGAGAATCGGGAGACCCAGTACTTC.

This chain connects TRBV4-1 to TRBJ1-1; 9 nucleotides agree with TRBD1. The CDR3 is made up of 16 amino acids. Germline CDR1 MGHRA, CDR2 YSYEKL. The V and J ends lost 4 bases and 0 bases, in that order; junction bases with no gene match: 6. Here the CDR3 reads CASSPGQGIMNTEAFF. In DNA form, the CDR3 reads TGCGCCAGCAGCCCGGGACAGGGAATTATGAACACTGAAGCTTTCTTT.

This clone was detected only a few times. This chain connects TRBV14 to TRBJ1-2; 7 bases agree with TRBD1. The CDR3 loop spans 15 amino acids. V gave up 4 bases and J gave up 1 base; unmatched junction bases: 6. Germline V gene lookup returns CDR1 SGHDN and CDR2 FVKESK. Here the CDR3 DNA reads TGTGCCAGCAGCCGACTGGGACAGATTAACTATGGCTACACCTTC. This translates into CASSRLGQINYGYTF.

This clone is a singleton in its sample. The J gene is TRBJ2-7, the V gene TRBV4-1; D is perhaps TRBD2 (7 bases). The CDR3 totals 16 residues. The germline CDR1 and CDR2 sequences are MGHRA and YSYEKL. V lost 2 bases and J lost 3, with 17 bases in between. The CDR3 region has the DNA TGCGCCAGCAGCCAATTAAGGGGGGGAGACCTCTACGAGCAGTACTTC. Protein product: CASSQLRGGDLYEQYF.